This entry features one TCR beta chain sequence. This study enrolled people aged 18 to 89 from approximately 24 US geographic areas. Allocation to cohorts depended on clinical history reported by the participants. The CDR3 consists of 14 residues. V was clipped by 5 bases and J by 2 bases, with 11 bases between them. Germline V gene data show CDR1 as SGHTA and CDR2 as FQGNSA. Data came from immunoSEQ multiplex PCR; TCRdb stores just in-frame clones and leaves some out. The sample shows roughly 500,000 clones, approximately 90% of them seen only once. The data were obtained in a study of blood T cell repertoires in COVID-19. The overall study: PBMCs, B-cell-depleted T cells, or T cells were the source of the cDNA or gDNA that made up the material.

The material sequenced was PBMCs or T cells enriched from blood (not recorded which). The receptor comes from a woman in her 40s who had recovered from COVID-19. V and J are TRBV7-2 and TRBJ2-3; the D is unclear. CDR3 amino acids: CASSGDTHTDTQYF. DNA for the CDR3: TGTGCCAGCAGCGGAGATACCCACACAGATACGCAGTATTTT.